Listed below are T cell receptor beta chains from one sample, sequenced in a study of identifying expanded T cells in peripheral blood. This table comes from immunoSEQ multiplex PCR, and its TCRdb copy is limited to in-frame clones, with some not included. Among more than 55,000 clones listed, more than 75% were seen once. The sample was blood. These TCRs come from a person aged 18 to 70 in good health. CDR3s include the opening cysteine and the closing phenylalanine or tryptophan. Each record gives: D gene, clone size, J gene, V gene, CDR3 length, CDR3 protein, CDR3 DNA. D genes are given only for firm matches. Size tells how often a clone was seen (once, few, many) or the class of an expanded clone, and some rows leave it out.

>TRBD1|-|TRBJ1-5|TRBV19|15
CASRTGTGINQPQHF
TGTGCCAGTAGAACCGGGACAGGGATCAATCAGCCCCAGCATTTT
>-|once|TRBJ2-5|TRBV21-1|14
CASSLAGGLETQYF
TGTGCCAGCAGCTTGGCAGGGGGGTTGGAGACCCAGTACTTC
>TRBD1|few|TRBJ2-2|TRBV6-4|14
CASSGTGDTGELFF
TGTGCCAGCAGTGGGACAGGGGACACCGGGGAGCTGTTTTTT
>-|-|TRBJ2-7|TRBV2|15
CASKRLGGAVYEQYF
TGTGCCAGCAAGCGGCTAGGCGGGGCCGTCTACGAGCAGTACTTC
>TRBD1|-|TRBJ1-2|TRBV7-2|13
CASRRGTGDGYTF
TGTGCCAGCAGGAGAGGGACAGGAGATGGCTACACCTTC
>TRBD1|-|TRBJ2-2|TRBV18|16
CASSGQGARNTGELFF
TGTGCCAGCTCGGGACAGGGGGCGCGGAACACCGGGGAGCTGTTTTTT
>-|-|TRBJ1-4|TRBV10-3|11
CAISEGEKLFF
TGTGCCATCAGTGAGGGTGAAAAACTGTTTTTT
>-|-|TRBJ2-7|TRBV28|13
CASRRQDSYEQYF
TGTGCCAGCAGACGACAGGATTCCTACGAGCAGTACTTC
>-|-|TRBJ2-2|TRBV19|14
CASTGDPYTGELFF
TGTGCCAGTACTGGGGATCCCTACACCGGGGAGCTGTTTTTT
>-|-|TRBJ1-2|TRBV19|12
CASSRGNYGYTF
TGTGCCAGTAGTCGGGGTAACTATGGCTACACCTTC
>-|-|TRBJ2-5|TRBV2|12
CASSEDQETQYF
TGTGCCAGCAGTGAGGATCAAGAGACCCAGTACTTC
>-|once|TRBJ1-5|TRBV5-6|16
CASSASGPNSNQPQHF
TGTGCCAGCAGCGCCTCCGGGCCCAATAGCAATCAGCCCCAGCATTTT
>-|once|TRBJ2-7|TRBV28|15
CASSLIAAETYEQYF
TGTGCCAGCAGTTTAATCGCCGCGGAAACCTACGAGCAGTACTTC
>-|-|TRBJ2-5|TRBV19|15
CASMGSLRGEETQYF
TGTGCCAGTATGGGGAGCCTCAGGGGGGAAGAGACCCAGTACTTC
>TRBD2|-|TRBJ2-5|TRBV29-1|15
CSVGGVQGRMATQYF
TGCAGCGTGGGGGGGGTCCAGGGACGGATGGCGACTCAGTACTTC
>-|few|TRBJ2-1|TRBV6-4|15
CASSVGFHPINEQFF
TGTGCCAGCAGTGTTGGATTTCACCCTATAAATGAGCAGTTCTTC
>TRBD2|few|TRBJ2-1|TRBV6-4|14
CASSDGGGANEQFF
TGTGCCAGCAGTGACGGCGGGGGGGCCAATGAGCAGTTCTTC
>-|-|TRBJ1-6|TRBV9|12
CASSVAEGPLHF
TGTGCCAGCAGCGTAGCGGAGGGGCCCCTCCACTTT
>-|-|TRBJ1-1|TRBV27|16
CASSFVEGLGGTEAFF
TGTGCCAGCAGTTTTGTGGAGGGATTAGGGGGCACTGAAGCTTTCTTT
>-|-|TRBJ2-7|TRBV20-1|11
CSASLPLGEYF
TGCAGTGCTAGTCTCCCTTTAGGAGAGTACTTC
>TRBD1|-|TRBJ2-7|TRBV6-1|13
CASSARDSRQKGF
TGTGCCAGCAGTGCCCGGGACAGTCGCCAGAAGGGATTC
>-|-|TRBJ2-7|TRBV10-3|13
CAISESTGYEQYF
TGTGCCATCAGTGAGTCGACAGGCTACGAGCAGTACTTC
>TRBD1|-|TRBJ1-2|TRBV7-2|13
CATPGQLFYGYTF
TGTGCCACCCCGGGACAGCTATTCTATGGCTACACCTTC
>TRBD1|once|TRBJ2-1|TRBV19|16
CASSILGTGDRGEQFF
TGTGCCAGTAGTATTCTCGGGACAGGGGATCGTGGTGAGCAGTTCTTC
>TRBD2|-|TRBJ2-7|TRBV7-9|14
CASSLREGHYEQYF
TGTGCCAGCAGCTTACGGGAGGGCCACTACGAGCAGTACTTC
>-|-|TRBJ2-1|TRBV5-1|16
CASSLAPGRGGNEQFF
TGCGCCAGCAGCTTGGCCCCGGGAAGGGGGGGCAATGAGCAGTTCTTC
>TRBD1|-|TRBJ2-7|TRBV29-1|15
CSVDSTGTGPYEQYF
TGCAGCGTTGACTCAACGGGGACAGGGCCCTACGAGCAGTACTTC
>TRBD2|-|TRBJ2-7|TRBV4-2|14
CASSQDFRGRVQYF
TGTGCCAGCAGCCAAGATTTTCGGGGGAGGGTGCAGTACTTC
>-|-|TRBJ2-3|TRBV29-1|10
CSPNTDTQYF
TGCAGCCCCAACACAGATACGCAGTATTTT
>TRBD1|-|TRBJ1-2|TRBV5-4|13
CASSYDRGYGYTF
TGTGCCAGCAGCTATGACAGGGGCTATGGCTACACCTTC
>-|-|TRBJ2-7|TRBV15|15
CATSRDYPQIYEQYF
TGTGCCACCAGCAGAGATTACCCCCAGATTTACGAGCAGTACTTC
>-|-|TRBJ1-1|TRBV6-1|11
CASKVNTEAFF
TGTGCCAGCAAGGTGAACACTGAAGCTTTCTTT
>TRBD1|-|TRBJ2-5|TRBV2|15
CASRDREGPRETQYF
TGTGCCAGCAGAGACAGGGAAGGTCCCCGGGAGACCCAGTACTTC
>-|-|TRBJ2-3|TRBV19|15
CASSIDRRGDGTQYF
TGTGCCAGTAGTATAGATCGGCGAGGGGACGGGACGCAGTATTTT
>TRBD2|-|TRBJ2-7|TRBV7-9|13
CASSNSGTPEQYF
TGTGCCAGCAGCAATAGCGGGACTCCCGAGCAGTACTTC
>TRBD1|-|TRBJ2-6|TRBV28|17
CASSLWGQGSGANVLTF
TGTGCCAGCAGTTTATGGGGACAGGGTTCTGGGGCCAACGTCCTGACTTTC
>TRBD1|-|TRBJ1-3|TRBV7-3|13
CASSSGQGNTIYF
TGTGCCAGCAGCTCGGGACAGGGAAACACCATATATTTT
>-|-|TRBJ2-1|TRBV6-6|16
CASSTTTSGTYNEQFF
TGTGCCAGCAGTACCACCACTTCCGGGACTTACAATGAGCAGTTCTTC
>-|-|TRBJ2-5|TRBV7-2|12
CASSLALKTQYF
TGTGCCAGCAGCTTAGCTTTAAAGACCCAGTACTTC
>-|-|TRBJ1-6|TRBV5-5|15
CASSLQVAEGSPLHF
TGTGCCAGCAGCTTACAGGTCGCGGAAGGTTCACCCCTCCACTTT
>TRBD2|-|TRBJ2-3|TRBV27|15
CASSTLAGRTDTQYF
TGTGCCAGCAGTACACTAGCGGGAAGGACAGATACGCAGTATTTT
>-|-|TRBJ2-1|TRBV10-1|14
CASSVGGSYNEQFF
TGCGCCAGCAGTGTTGGAGGGTCCTACAATGAGCAGTTCTTC
>-|-|TRBJ2-2|TRBV28|20
CASSSTIPFGGEANTGELFF
TGTGCCAGCAGCTCGACCATCCCCTTCGGTGGGGAAGCGAACACCGGGGAGCTGTTTTTT
>-|once|TRBJ2-1|TRBV27|11
CASSFRGEQFF
TGTGCCAGCAGTTTTCGTGGGGAGCAGTTCTTC
>TRBD2|-|TRBJ2-3|TRBV6-4|14
CASSDLAGTDTQYF
TGTGCCAGCAGTGACCTAGCGGGCACAGATACGCAGTATTTT
>TRBD2|once|TRBJ2-5|TRBV11-2|16
CASSRLAGGNQETQYF
TGTGCCAGCAGCCGACTAGCGGGGGGGAACCAAGAGACCCAGTACTTC
>TRBD2|-|TRBJ2-2|TRBV10-1|17
CASSFTRSGGETGELFF
TGCGCCAGCAGCTTTACAAGGTCGGGAGGAGAGACCGGGGAGCTGTTTTTT
>-|-|TRBJ1-2|TRBV5-1|16
CASSLRSRTDNYGYTF
TGCGCCAGCAGCTTGAGATCTCGGACGGATAACTATGGCTACACCTTC
>-|-|TRBJ2-7|TRBV9|13
CASSVGLMEEQYF
TGTGCCAGCAGCGTAGGGCTCATGGAGGAGCAGTACTTC